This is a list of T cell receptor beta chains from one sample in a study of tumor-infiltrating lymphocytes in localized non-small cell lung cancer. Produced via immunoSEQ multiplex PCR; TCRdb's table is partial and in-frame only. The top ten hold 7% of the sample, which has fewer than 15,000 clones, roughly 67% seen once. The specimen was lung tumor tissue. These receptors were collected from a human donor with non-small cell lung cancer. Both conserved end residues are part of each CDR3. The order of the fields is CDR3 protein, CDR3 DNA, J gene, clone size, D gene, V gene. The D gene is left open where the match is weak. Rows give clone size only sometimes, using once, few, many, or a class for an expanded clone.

CDR3: CASSWDSYETQYF
DNA: TGTGCCAGCAGCTGGGACAGCTATGAGACCCAGTACTTC
J: TRBJ2-5
size: NA
D: TRBD1
V: TRBV7-9

CDR3: CASSRTGGGETQYF
DNA: TGCGCCAGCAGCCGGACAGGGGGCGGAGAGACCCAGTACTTC
J: TRBJ2-5
size: NA
D: TRBD1
V: TRBV4-1

CDR3: CASSVAGTAIQETQYF
DNA: TGTGCCAGCAGCGTAGCCGGGACAGCCATTCAAGAGACCCAGTACTTC
J: TRBJ2-5
size: medium-sized
D: TRBD1
V: TRBV9

CDR3: CASSLDRGGQPQHF
DNA: TGCGCCAGCAGCTTGGACAGGGGCGGACAGCCCCAGCATTTT
J: TRBJ1-5
size: NA
D: TRBD1
V: TRBV5-1

CDR3: CASSSWNEQFF
DNA: TGTGCCAGCAGTAGCTGGAATGAGCAGTTCTTC
J: TRBJ2-1
size: NA
D: NA
V: TRBV6-1

CDR3: CASSFGDGGGKETQYF
DNA: TGTGCCAGCAGCTTCGGAGATGGCGGGGGGAAAGAGACCCAGTACTTC
J: TRBJ2-5
size: once
D: TRBD2
V: TRBV7-2

CDR3: CASSLAGGSSTDTQYF
DNA: TGCGCCAGCAGCTTGGCCGGGGGCTCTAGCACAGATACGCAGTATTTT
J: TRBJ2-3
size: once
D: NA
V: TRBV5-1

CDR3: CASSSGTSVGEQFF
DNA: TGTGCCAGCAGTTCCGGGACTAGTGTTGGTGAGCAGTTCTTC
J: TRBJ2-1
size: NA
D: TRBD2
V: TRBV27

CDR3: CASSVTGNNEQFF
DNA: TGTGCCAGCAGCGTCACAGGGAACAATGAGCAGTTCTTC
J: TRBJ2-1
size: NA
D: NA
V: TRBV9

CDR3: CASSLDLESEQFF
DNA: TGCGCCAGCAGCTTGGATCTCGAAAGTGAGCAGTTCTTC
J: TRBJ2-1
size: NA
D: NA
V: TRBV5-1

CDR3: CAWRSWYGYTF
DNA: TGTGCCTGGAGGAGTTGGTATGGCTACACCTTC
J: TRBJ1-2
size: NA
D: NA
V: TRBV19

CDR3: CASSLLGTGVRNEQFF
DNA: TGTGCCAGCAGTTTACTCGGGACAGGGGTACGGAATGAGCAGTTCTTC
J: TRBJ2-1
size: NA
D: TRBD1
V: TRBV27

CDR3: CAWRAGTGGAQGYTF
DNA: TGTGCCTGGAGAGCGGGCACAGGAGGGGCCCAGGGCTACACCTTC
J: TRBJ1-2
size: NA
D: NA
V: TRBV30

CDR3: CASSLTGDTEAFF
DNA: TGTGCCAGCAGCCTGACAGGGGACACTGAAGCTTTCTTT
J: TRBJ1-1
size: NA
D: TRBD1
V: TRBV6-1

CDR3: CASSDKGSGETQYF
DNA: TGTGCCAGCAGTGATAAGGGGTCCGGGGAGACCCAGTACTTC
J: TRBJ2-5
size: few
D: NA
V: TRBV6-1

CDR3: CASSPWGSFNQPQHF
DNA: TGTGCCAGCAGCCCCTGGGGGTCCTTCAATCAGCCCCAGCATTTT
J: TRBJ1-5
size: NA
D: NA
V: TRBV28

CDR3: CASSPNPGTNTGELFF
DNA: TGTGCCAGCAGCCCTAACCCCGGGACAAACACCGGGGAGCTGTTTTTT
J: TRBJ2-2
size: medium-sized
D: NA
V: TRBV4-2

CDR3: CASSVGLAGGSETQYF
DNA: TGTGCCAGCAGCGTAGGACTAGCGGGGGGTAGCGAGACCCAGTACTTC
J: TRBJ2-5
size: once
D: TRBD2
V: TRBV9

CDR3: CASSSGTARELFF
DNA: TGTGCCAGCAGCTCAGGGACGGCCAGGGAGCTGTTTTTT
J: TRBJ2-2
size: NA
D: NA
V: TRBV5-4

CDR3: CASSFRVRDGTQYF
DNA: TGTGCCAGCAGCTTCAGAGTCAGGGACGGTACGCAGTATTTT
J: TRBJ2-3
size: once
D: NA
V: TRBV7-6

CDR3: CASSASGRTDTQYF
DNA: TGTGCCAGCAGTGCGTCGGGGCGAACAGATACGCAGTATTTT
J: TRBJ2-3
size: NA
D: NA
V: TRBV2

CDR3: CASRGVSSGNTIYF
DNA: TGTGCCAGTAGAGGGGTGAGCTCTGGAAACACCATATATTTT
J: TRBJ1-3
size: NA
D: NA
V: TRBV19

CDR3: CASSPGLAGEADTQYF
DNA: TGCGCCAGCAGCCCCGGACTAGCGGGAGAGGCAGATACGCAGTATTTT
J: TRBJ2-3
size: few
D: TRBD2
V: TRBV5-1

CDR3: CASRPWGYNEKLFF
DNA: TGTGCCAGCAGGCCATGGGGCTACAATGAAAAACTGTTTTTT
J: TRBJ1-4
size: NA
D: NA
V: TRBV2

CDR3: CASSEQQSSYEQYF
DNA: TGTGCCAGCAGTGAGCAGCAAAGCTCCTACGAGCAGTACTTC
J: TRBJ2-7
size: NA
D: NA
V: TRBV2

CDR3: CASSEGVRRAHSYNEQFF
DNA: TGTGCCAGCAGTGAAGGGGTTCGGCGGGCTCACTCCTACAATGAGCAGTTCTTC
J: TRBJ2-1
size: medium-sized
D: NA
V: TRBV25-1

CDR3: CASSYGGAGYNEQFF
DNA: TGTGCCAGCAGTTACGGGGGCGCGGGGTACAATGAGCAGTTCTTC
J: TRBJ2-1
size: NA
D: NA
V: TRBV6-6

CDR3: CASSLEAAITGELFF
DNA: TGTGCCAGCAGCTTAGAGGCAGCAATCACCGGGGAGCTGTTTTTT
J: TRBJ2-2
size: NA
D: NA
V: TRBV7-2

CDR3: CASSQAIGDLVHTQYF
DNA: TGTGCCAGCAGCCAAGCGATCGGGGACTTGGTACATACGCAGTATTTT
J: TRBJ2-3
size: NA
D: NA
V: TRBV4-2

CDR3: CASSSTSGAYNEQFF
DNA: TGTGCCAGCTCCTCGACTAGCGGGGCCTACAATGAGCAGTTCTTC
J: TRBJ2-1
size: NA
D: TRBD2
V: TRBV18

CDR3: CASSLFGRDRGHEQYF
DNA: TGTGCCAGCAGTCTCTTTGGGAGGGACAGGGGGCACGAGCAGTACTTC
J: TRBJ2-7
size: NA
D: TRBD1
V: TRBV28

CDR3: CASSPPGETQYF
DNA: TGTGCCAGCTCACCCCCAGGAGAGACCCAGTACTTC
J: TRBJ2-5
size: NA
D: NA
V: TRBV18

CDR3: CATSRSLEPAYEQYF
DNA: TGTGCCACCAGCAGAAGTTTGGAACCGGCCTACGAGCAGTACTTC
J: TRBJ2-7
size: NA
D: NA
V: TRBV15

CDR3: CASSVDSIGELFF
DNA: TGTGCCAGCAGCGTAGATTCGATCGGGGAGCTGTTTTTT
J: TRBJ2-2
size: few
D: NA
V: TRBV9

CDR3: CASSSYRGSPEAFF
DNA: TGTGCCAGCAGTTCGTACCGGGGGTCCCCAGAAGCTTTCTTT
J: TRBJ1-1
size: few
D: NA
V: TRBV7-3

CDR3: CASSQGFRNQPQHF
DNA: TGTGCCAGCAGCCAGGGGTTTCGCAATCAGCCCCAGCATTTT
J: TRBJ1-5
size: NA
D: NA
V: TRBV5-5

CDR3: CASSDLTGYEQYF
DNA: TGTGCCAGCAGTGATTTGACCGGTTACGAGCAGTACTTC
J: TRBJ2-7
size: NA
D: NA
V: TRBV6-5

CDR3: CASSLELMGLPNYGYTF
DNA: TGTGCCAGCAGCTTAGAGTTAATGGGGCTCCCTAACTATGGCTACACCTTC
J: TRBJ1-2
size: medium-sized
D: NA
V: TRBV7-6

CDR3: CASSLFVQGTTDTQYF
DNA: TGTGCCAGCAGCTTGTTCGTCCAGGGGACCACAGATACGCAGTATTTT
J: TRBJ2-3
size: NA
D: NA
V: TRBV5-4

CDR3: CAWSRPGGGQPQHF
DNA: TGTGCCTGGAGTCGACCAGGGGGAGGCCAGCCCCAGCATTTT
J: TRBJ1-5
size: NA
D: TRBD1
V: TRBV30

CDR3: CASSLDQGTTGELFF
DNA: TGCGCCAGCAGCTTGGATCAGGGAACCACCGGGGAGCTGTTTTTT
J: TRBJ2-2
size: medium-sized
D: NA
V: TRBV5-1